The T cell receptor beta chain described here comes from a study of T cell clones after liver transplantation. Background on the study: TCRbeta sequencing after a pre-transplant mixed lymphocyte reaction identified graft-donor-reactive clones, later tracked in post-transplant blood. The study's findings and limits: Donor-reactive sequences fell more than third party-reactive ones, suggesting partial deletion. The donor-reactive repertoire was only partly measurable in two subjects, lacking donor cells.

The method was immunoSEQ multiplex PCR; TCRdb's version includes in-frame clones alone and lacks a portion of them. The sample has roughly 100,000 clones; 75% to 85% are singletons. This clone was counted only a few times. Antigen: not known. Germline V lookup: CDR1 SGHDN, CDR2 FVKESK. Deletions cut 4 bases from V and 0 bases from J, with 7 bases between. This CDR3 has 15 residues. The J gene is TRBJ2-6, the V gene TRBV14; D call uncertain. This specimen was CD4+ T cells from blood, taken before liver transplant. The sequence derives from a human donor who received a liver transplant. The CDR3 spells CASSPLRSGANVLTF. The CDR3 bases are TGTGCCAGCAGCCCTCTTCGCTCTGGGGCCAACGTCCTGACTTTC.